This entry concerns a single TCR beta chain. This clonotype was counted many times. Its cognate antigen has yet to be identified. No base quality values were provided; no much bigger clone lies one nucleotide off. Library preparation used RACE. TCRdb names NextSeq 500 as the instrument used. During library preparation, unique molecular identifiers were attached to individual cDNA molecules so that TCRs could be counted in a quantitative, reproducible way. Both TCR alpha and TCR beta chains were sequenced from each blood RNA sample. The authors processed their data as follows. A median of approximately 100,000 TCRs per sample was observed, with a range of about 20,000 to 690,600. V, J and CDR3 annotation of the TCR reads was carried out using the Decombinator software suite. For PS versus PT1 abundance plots, all samples were subsampled to the same number of TCRs (28,000). Expanded TCRs were defined as absent before sensitization and observed at least eight times at the 2-week time point. TCRdb trimmed public reads at Q25 via fastp, called clones via MiXCR and kept in-frame beta chains. Rows are unified per CDR3 protein, each entry keeping the most common DNA and genes. These V and J calls originate from TCRdb's pipeline instead of the authors' own analysis. The sample table contains 75,000 to 100,000 distinct CDR3 sequences; only one count was recorded for over 9.5% of them. 2% to 2.5% of the sample belongs to the ten largest clones.

The data were obtained in a study of human T cells and chemical hapten exposure (dated by TCRdb to about 2021). As for the study more broadly: For sensitization, 2% DPC in acetone was applied to a 2 cm by 2 cm area of upper inner arm skin. Throughout the roughly 25-week study period, patients were also given weekly therapeutic DPC doses on the scalp. Patch tests used Finn chambers with 0.01% DPC on the upper back, scored after 6 days by International Contact Dermatitis Research Group standards. Most of the patients in the cohort were female, and the cohort covered alopecia areata with under or over 50% scalp involvement, alopecia totalis and alopecia universalis. Libraries were pooled for sequencing, and variation in per-sample TCR yields was attributed mainly to small differences in library volumes within the pool. Peripheral blood TCR repertoire changes were tracked in vivo in alopecia patients during primary and secondary sensitization to the hapten diphenylcyclopropenone (DPC). Blood samples were taken from patients before sensitization (week 0) and then at 2, 6 and about 24 weeks after DPC sensitization. Roughly 30 alopecia patients provided blood for TCR sequencing at one to four time points (pre-sensitization, 2, 6 and 24 weeks). Broader findings and caveats from the paper: Expanded TCRs formed significantly more large CDR3 similarity clusters than pre-sensitization or healthy control sets, consistent with antigen-driven responses. Repeated subsampling changed both the strength of the expansion versus patch-test correlation and the threshold at which that correlation became significant. DPC sensitization did not change the number of TCRs with a frequency above 1 in 1000, and there was no evidence of changes in global repertoire structure. Patch test score was positively correlated with the number of PT1 expanded TCRs, with significance at thresholds 8, 16 and 32 but not at 4. All patients had alopecia, a presumed autoimmune disease, so their immune response might differ from that of healthy individuals.

Per the publication, the time point label means: patch test 1, 2 weeks after DPC sensitization. Taken with the paper, the label for treatment or condition translates to: therapeutic diphenylcyclopropenone sensitization with weekly scalp DPC. At each patch-test visit, blood was drawn before the patch test was applied. To be eligible, patients had to be aged 18 to 70, diagnosed with alopecia and judged suitable for DPC therapy, while pregnant patients were excluded. Unfractionated whole blood was collected in Tempus Blood RNA tubes, and total RNA was extracted from that blood. The germline V gene sets CDR1 to SGHRS and CDR2 to YFSETQ. V is reduced by 4 bases and J by 4 bases, leaving a spacing of 20 bases between them. The CDR3 contains 16 residues, cysteine and phenylalanine counted. The retained sequence is limited to the CDR3, 48 bases, with the frame set at the first base.

This TCR was sampled from a man in his forties with alopecia areata. Some clones in this sample may be carry-over from other donors' samples. Rearrangement joined TRBV5-1 to TRBJ1-1, and the D gene may be TRBD1, 5 bases matching. The source material was whole blood, sampled in connection with sensitization to the hapten diphenylcyclopropenone (DPC). The nucleotides read TGCGCCAGCAGCCCTAATACGGGACGAATAGCCACTGAAGCTTTCTTT. This encodes CASSPNTGRIATEAFF.